Given below is one T cell receptor beta chain in context. The sample belongs to a study of pediatric ulcerative colitis. Assay: immunoSEQ multiplex PCR; the TCRdb copy retains only in-frame clones and omits some. The sample contains 50,000 to 65,000 clones, 80% to 90% of which appear only once. The CDR3 is 16 residues long. V was pared by 5 bases and J by 0 bases, with 17 bases between. The V gene's germline CDR1 is LNHDA and CDR2 SQIVND (reference sequence). V usage is TRBV19 and J usage is TRBJ2-7; unclear D gene. The clonotype was recovered from a boy younger than 18 with severe ulcerative colitis. The specimen sequenced was blood. The CDR3 is CASSPSGRQSSYEQYF. CDR3 bases: TGTGCCAGTAGTCCCTCCGGCCGGCAGAGCTCCTACGAGCAGTACTTC.